The source of this TCR beta chain is a study of blood T cell repertoires in COVID-19. In the study overall: Sites across the United States, Italy and Spain contributed samples from acute and convalescent COVID-19. From T cells, B-cell-depleted T cells, or PBMCs came the material, which was cDNA or gDNA.

As originally analysed: Amplification with reference gene primers provided the estimates of nucleated cell counts. The repertoire was sequenced with immunoSEQ multiplex PCR; TCRdb's copy has only in-frame clones and lacks some. That table gives V, J and clone size, and the DNA gave D and trimming. Of more than 90,000 clones listed, over 80% were seen once; the top ten hold approximately 5.8%. Trimming took 2 bases from V and 3 from J, leaving 8 bases between them. The CDR3 is made up of 13 amino acids. This clone has only one observation. This receptor was taken from a man in his fifties or sixties with active COVID-19. V and J are TRBV12-3 or TRBV12-4 and TRBJ2-7; D is unresolved. The source material was peripheral blood. Written as DNA, the CDR3 is TGTGCCAGCAGTTTAACAGCTAACTACGAGCAGTACTTC. It codes for CASSLTANYEQYF.